These 9 T cell receptor beta chains share one sample of origin, sequenced in a study of blood T cell repertoires in COVID-19. The table came from immunoSEQ multiplex PCR; TCRdb's copy has only in-frame clones and leaves some out. The table lists a few hundred thousand clones, 84% of them singletons. Specimen: peripheral blood. The receptors were gathered from a man between 25 and 39 years old with active or convalescent COVID-19.

The genes are TRBV10-1 and TRBJ2-3; D is ambiguous. Germline V CDR1 and CDR2: WNHNN, SYGVQD (reference sequence). CDR3 length: 13 residues. The ends were cut back, 0 bases at V and 4 bases at J, with 5 bases in the middle. CDR3 nucleotides: TGCGCCAGCAGTGAGTCAATAGCAGATACGCAGTATTTT. Translating gives CASSESIADTQYF.

V and J are TRBV7-9 and TRBJ1-4, with TRBD1 identical over 8 bases. Unmatched junction bases numbered 4, after V lost 1 base and J lost 3 bases. In germline, CDR1 is SEHNR, CDR2 FQNEAQ (reference sequence). The CDR3 covers 16 residues. CDR3 DNA sequence: TGTGCCAGCAGCTTAGTGGACAGGGTATCTAATGAAAAACTGTTTTTT. It is translated as CASSLVDRVSNEKLFF.

The chain combines TRBV6-2 or TRBV6-3 with TRBJ1-2, with 9 bases matching TRBD1. CDR1 MNHEY and CDR2 SVGEGT come from the germline V gene. With V trimmed by 2 bases and J by 8 bases, 9 bases remained unmatched. The CDR3 runs to 15 residues. The CDR3 spells CASSYPGTGYGGYTF. The CDR3 bases are TGTGCCAGCAGTTACCCCGGGACAGGGTATGGCGGCTACACCTTC.

In its sample, this clone was seen a few times. The V gene is TRBV19, the J gene TRBJ2-1; weak D call: TRBD2 (5 bases). Germline CDR1 reads LNHDA; CDR2 reads SQIVND (reference sequence). The CDR3 runs 15 residues. V dropped 1 base and J dropped 2 bases, with 9 bases sitting between them. The CDR3 loop is CASSIGPSPYNEQFF. The CDR3 bases are TGTGCCAGTAGTATAGGCCCTAGCCCCTACAATGAGCAGTTCTTC. The entire variable domain, with the rest obtained from reference TRBV19 and TRBJ2-1, is as follows: DGGITQSPKYLFRKEGQNVTLSCEQNLNHDAMYWYRQDPGQGLRLIYYSQIVNDFQKGDIAEGYSVSREKKESFPLTVTSAQKNPTAFYLCASSIGPSPYNEQFFGPGTRLTVL.

This clone has just a few counts. The V call is TRBV2, the J call TRBJ1-1, with a possible D match to TRBD1 (6 bases). V was clipped by 7 bases and J by 0 bases, with 15 bases between them. Per germline, CDR1 SNHLY and CDR2 FYNNEI. CDR3 length equals 15 residues. The CDR3 DNA reads TGTGCCAGCAAAGGGGCGGGGGGCTTGAACACTGAAGCTTTCTTT. Its translation is CASKGAGGLNTEAFF.

The rearrangement links TRBV24-1 to TRBJ2-7; 9 bases are shared with TRBD2. The CDR3 extends over 14 amino acids. Germline loops: CDR1 KGHDR, CDR2 SFDVKD. The ends lost 6 bases at V and 1 base at J; junction bases unmatched: 3. The CDR3 here is CATSSSGGSYEQYF. The CDR3, as DNA: TGTGCCACCAGTTCCAGCGGGGGGTCCTACGAGCAGTACTTC.

V usage is TRBV7-9 and J usage is TRBJ2-7; 7 bases align to TRBD1. Trimming at V came to 1 base and at J to 5 bases, leaving 11 bases not matched to a gene. This CDR3 comprises 16 residues. The germline gives CDR1 SEHNR, CDR2 FQNEAQ (reference sequence). DNA of the CDR3: TGTGCCAGCAGCTTAGTTTTCAACACAGGGGCGGACGAGCAGTACTTC. Amino acid sequence: CASSLVFNTGADEQYF.

The J gene is TRBJ2-7, the V gene TRBV28, with a possible D match to TRBD1 (5 bases). Germline values: CDR1 MDHEN, CDR2 SYDVKM. Trimming took off 6 bases at V and 0 bases at J, with 12 bases between the two ends. The CDR3 is made up of 14 amino acids. CDR3: CASRATGSSYEQYF. DNA for the CDR3: TGTGCCAGCAGGGCCACAGGTAGCTCCTACGAGCAGTACTTC.

The chain employs TRBV6-2 or TRBV6-3 and TRBJ2-1, with TRBD1 matching over 10 bases. Germline CDR1 MNHEY, CDR2 SVGEGT. The CDR3 contains 15 residues. With 6 bases clipped from V and 8 bases from J, the junction kept 10 bases outside the gene matches. CDR3 region: CASSSDRGRTDEQFF. CDR3 DNA sequence: TGTGCCAGCAGCTCCGACAGGGGGCGCACCGATGAGCAGTTCTTC.